The 21 T cell receptor beta chains reported below all come from one sample, sequenced in a study of long-term antiretroviral therapy in people with HIV. Researchers ran immunoSEQ v3.0 at survey level. Profiled with immunoSEQ multiplex PCR; TCRdb holds only in-frame clones, not every one. The profile covers roughly 28,000 clones, with roughly 96% appearing a single time and around 7.4% taken by the ten largest. Sequences were derived from unsorted PBMCs, sampled 5.3 years after starting antiretroviral therapy. The receptors stem from a man aged 25-45 years with HIV.

This clone appeared once. The chain couples TRBV2 to TRBJ2-7, with 9 bases aligning to TRBD1. J lost 6 bases, V lost 7 bases, and 13 bases had no gene match. The V gene's germline CDR1 is SNHLY and CDR2 FYNNEI. The CDR3 has 15 amino acids. This CDR3 reads CASTATGGEGGEQYF. DNA of the CDR3: TGTGCCAGCACCGCGACAGGGGGGGAGGGGGGCGAGCAGTACTTC.

The J gene is TRBJ2-7, the V gene TRBV7-8; tentative D call: TRBD1 (5 bases). The CDR3 spans 12 residues. CDR1 SGHVS and CDR2 FQNEAQ come from the germline V gene. Trimming took off 6 bases at V and 5 bases at J, with 11 bases between the two ends. CDR3 sequence (DNA): TGTGCCAGCAGGAAGCAGGGCCACGAGCAGTACTTC. Amino acid sequence: CASRKQGHEQYF.

The chain couples TRBV11-2 to TRBJ1-1, with TRBD1 identical over 8 bases. The germline V gene has CDR1 SGHAT and CDR2 FQNNGV. Trimming took 7 bases from V and 1 from J; bases not matched to a gene: 8. The CDR3 spans 15 residues. The chain's CDR3 is CASNPGQGSNTEAFF. In DNA, the CDR3 is TGTGCCAGCAACCCTGGACAGGGATCGAACACTGAAGCTTTCTTT.

The gene calls are TRBV19 and TRBJ1-5, with 9 bases matching TRBD1. Germline V gene lookup returns CDR1 LNHDA and CDR2 SQIVND (reference sequence). The V and J ends lost 6 bases and 0 bases, in that order; junction bases with no gene match: 9. This CDR3 is 17 amino acids long. The DNA for the CDR3 is TGTGCCAGTAGCCGGCTGGGACAGGGCTATAGCAATCAGCCCCAGCATTTT. This sequence encodes CASSRLGQGYSNQPQHF.

This chain uses TRBV27 with TRBJ2-4, with 11 bases lining up with TRBD2. Losses at the gene ends were 6 bases for V and 0 bases for J; bases not matched to a gene: 7. The CDR3 consists of 17 residues. From germline, CDR1 is MNHEY and CDR2 SMNVEV (reference sequence). As DNA, the CDR3 is TGTGCCAGCAGACTAGCGGGGGCCCAACTAGCCAAAAACATTCAGTACTTC. Translating it yields CASRLAGAQLAKNIQYF.

This chain connects TRBV4-1 to TRBJ1-1; no clear D. V lost 4 bases to trimming and J lost 11 bases, with 14 bases between them. Germline-derived CDR1 and CDR2 are MGHRA and YSYEKL. This CDR3 contains 12 residues. This CDR3 is CASSPLGVKAFF. For the CDR3, the DNA is TGCGCCAGCAGCCCCCTTGGGGTGAAGGCTTTCTTT.

Notes on this clone: Other DNA sequences in the same sample also yield this CDR3. V is TRBV27 and J is TRBJ2-7, with 7 bases matching TRBD2. This CDR3 region has 14 residues. V dropped 1 base and J dropped 0; count of bases not matched to a gene: 0. Looked up from germline, CDR1 is MNHEY and CDR2 is SMNVEV (reference sequence). The CDR3 protein is CASSLLAGSYEQYF. The CDR3 DNA is TGTGCCAGCAGTTTATTAGCGGGCTCCTACGAGCAGTACTTC.

The chain links TRBV2 to TRBJ2-1; 7 bases agree with TRBD2. Germline CDR1 SNHLY, CDR2 FYNNEI. CDR3 length equals 14 residues. V was clipped by 5 bases and J by 8 bases; unmatched bases: 9. The CDR3 protein is CASSPPPSGDEQFF. As DNA, the CDR3 is TGTGCCAGCAGTCCCCCCCCTAGCGGCGATGAGCAGTTCTTC.

V gene TRBV5-1 combines with J gene TRBJ1-2, with D perhaps matching TRBD1 (6 bases). Between the trimmed V and J ends, which lost 2 bases and 6 bases, there was a span of 14 bases. The germline CDR1 and CDR2 sequences are SGHRS and YFSETQ. The CDR3 runs to 14 residues. CDR3 coding DNA: TGCGCCAGCAGCTTTACAGGGACTAGAGATGGCTACACCTTC. Amino acids: CASSFTGTRDGYTF.

The chain couples TRBV4-1 to TRBJ2-7, with D maybe TRBD2 (6 bases). In germline, CDR1 is MGHRA, CDR2 YSYEKL. CDR3 length: 17 amino acids. V lost 0 bases and J lost 4, with 19 bases in between. This chain's CDR3 is CASSQDFGPGRRYEQYF. The CDR3 DNA reads as TGCGCCAGCAGCCAAGATTTTGGACCAGGGAGGAGATACGAGCAGTACTTC.

This sequence joins TRBV19 and TRBJ1-1; D not certain. V was cut by 1 base and J by 1 base, with 7 bases left in between. The CDR3 is 14 residues long. CDR1 and CDR2 from the germline V gene are LNHDA and SQIVND (reference sequence). CDR3 in amino acids: CASSIGSGNTEAFF. In DNA, the CDR3 is TGTGCCAGTAGTATAGGCTCCGGGAACACTGAAGCTTTCTTT.

The CDR3 spells CASSDGGLRKDTQYF. CDR3 nucleotide sequence: TGTGCCAGCAGTGATGGGGGACTGCGAAAAGATACGCAGTATTTT. The chain uses TRBV6-1 and TRBJ2-3, with D tentatively TRBD2 (6 bases). V lost 3 bases and J lost 5, with 15 bases in between. In germline, CDR1 is MNHNS, CDR2 SASEGT. This CDR3 spans 15 amino acids.

The CDR3 DNA follows: TGTGCCAGCAGCTCTGCAGATACGCAGTATTTT. Translating it yields CASSSADTQYF. This chain connects TRBV7-9 to TRBJ2-3, with unresolved D. Germline V gene lookup returns CDR1 SEHNR and CDR2 FQNEAQ (reference sequence). The CDR3 extends over 11 amino acids. Between the trimmed V and J ends, which lost 4 bases and 4 bases, there was a span of 3 bases.

The rearrangement uses TRBV6-6 and TRBJ2-7; TRBD2 agrees at 10 bases. The trim removed 6 bases at V and 2 bases at J, leaving 7 bases unmatched. This CDR3 contains 15 residues. Looked up from germline, CDR1 is MNHNY and CDR2 is SVGAGI (reference sequence). The CDR3 loop reads CASRYNLAGAYEQYF. The CDR3 nucleotides read TGTGCCAGCAGATACAACCTAGCGGGGGCCTACGAGCAGTACTTC.

The gene calls are TRBV30 and TRBJ2-2; D call uncertain. CDR3 length: 11 amino acids. Trimming took off 8 bases at V and 5 bases at J, with 9 bases between the two ends. The germline V gene has CDR1 GTSNPN and CDR2 SVGIG (reference sequence). Here the CDR3 DNA reads TGTGCCATCGACTCGACCGGGGAGCTGTTTTTT. Amino acids: CAIDSTGELFF. Drawing the rest from reference TRBV30 and TRBJ2-2, the complete variable domain is SQTIHQWPATLVQPVGSPLSLECTVEGTSNPNLYWYRQAAGRGLQLLFYSVGIGQISSEVPQNLSASRPQDRQFILSSKKLLLSDSGFYLCAIDSTGELFFGEGSRLTVL.

J is TRBJ2-7 and V is TRBV4-3, with 12 bases lining up with TRBD1. V shed 4 bases, J shed 5 bases, and the junction held 12 bases outside the gene matches. Germline lookup yields CDR1 LGHNA and CDR2 YSLEER. The CDR3 sequence is 17 residues long. The CDR3 sequence: CASSRRLPGQGAHEQYF. DNA of the CDR3: TGCGCCAGCAGCCGCAGACTGCCGGGACAGGGGGCCCACGAGCAGTACTTC.

This rearrangement joins TRBV29-1 to TRBJ1-1; D is ambiguous. Germline values: CDR1 SQVTM, CDR2 ANQGSEA. The ends were cut back, 1 base at V and 6 bases at J, with 12 bases in the middle. The CDR3 sequence is 13 residues long. CDR3 amino acids: CSVEGLGSAEAFF. In DNA, the CDR3 is TGCAGCGTTGAAGGGCTTGGGTCCGCTGAAGCTTTCTTT.

V usage is TRBV19 and J usage is TRBJ2-7; a weak D match, TRBD2 (6 bases). The CDR3 is made up of 15 amino acids. Per germline, CDR1 LNHDA and CDR2 SQIVND (reference sequence). V lost 5 bases, J lost 2 bases, and 16 bases lay in between. CDR3 bases: TGTGCCAGTAGTTGGGAGGCAGGGCCTCCCTACGAGCAGTACTTC. Its protein product is CASSWEAGPPYEQYF.

The V gene is TRBV25-1, the J gene TRBJ1-5; 9 bases are shared with TRBD1. Germline-derived CDR1 and CDR2 are MGHDK and SYGVNS. The CDR3 sequence is 16 residues long. V dropped 2 bases and J dropped 4; count of bases not matched to a gene: 6. Here the CDR3 DNA reads TGTGCCAGCAGTGAAGGGACAGGGCATCTGAATCAGCCCCAGCATTTT. It encodes CASSEGTGHLNQPQHF.

The rearrangement links TRBV19 to TRBJ2-1; 9 nucleotides agree with TRBD1. The V gene's germline CDR1 is LNHDA and CDR2 SQIVND (reference sequence). CDR3 size: 15 residues. With 5 bases clipped from V and 4 bases from J, the junction kept 6 bases outside the gene matches. DNA of the CDR3: TGTGCCAGTAGTTCCGGACAGGGGCCGTACAATGAGCAGTTCTTC. It codes for CASSSGQGPYNEQFF.

V and J are TRBV6-5 and TRBJ1-2, with D tentatively TRBD1 (5 bases). Per the germline V gene, CDR1 is MNHEY and CDR2 is SVGAGI. V lost 4 bases, J lost 4 bases, and 19 bases lay in between. This CDR3 comprises 16 residues. The CDR3, as DNA: TGTGCCAGCAGTTCCCAGGACAAAGGGCTTAGCTATGGCTACACCTTC. This gives the protein CASSSQDKGLSYGYTF.